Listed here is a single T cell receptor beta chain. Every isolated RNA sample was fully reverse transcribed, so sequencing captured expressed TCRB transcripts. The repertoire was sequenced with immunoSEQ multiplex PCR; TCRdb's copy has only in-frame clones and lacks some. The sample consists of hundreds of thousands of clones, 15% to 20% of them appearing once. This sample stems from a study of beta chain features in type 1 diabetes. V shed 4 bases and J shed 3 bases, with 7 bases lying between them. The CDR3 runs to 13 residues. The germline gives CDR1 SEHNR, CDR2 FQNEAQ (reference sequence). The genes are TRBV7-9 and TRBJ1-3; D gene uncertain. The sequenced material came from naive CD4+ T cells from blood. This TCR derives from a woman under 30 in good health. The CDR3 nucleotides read TGTGCCAGCAGCTATGTATTTGGAAACACCATATATTTT. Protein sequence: CASSYVFGNTIYF.